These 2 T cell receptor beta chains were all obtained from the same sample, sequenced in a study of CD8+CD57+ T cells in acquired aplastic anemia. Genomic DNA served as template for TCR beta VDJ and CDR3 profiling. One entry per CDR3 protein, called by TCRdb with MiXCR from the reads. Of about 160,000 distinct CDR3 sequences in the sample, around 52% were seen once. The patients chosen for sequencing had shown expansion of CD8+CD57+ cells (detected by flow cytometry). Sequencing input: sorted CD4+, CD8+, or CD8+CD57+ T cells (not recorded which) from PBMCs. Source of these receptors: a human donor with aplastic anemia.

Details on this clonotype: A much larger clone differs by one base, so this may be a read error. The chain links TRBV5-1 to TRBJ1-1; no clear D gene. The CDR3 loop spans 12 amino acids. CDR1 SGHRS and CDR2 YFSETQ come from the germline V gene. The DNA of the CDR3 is TGCGCCGGCAGCTTCCTTGGGAGTGAAGCTTTCTTT. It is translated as CAGSFLGSEAFF.

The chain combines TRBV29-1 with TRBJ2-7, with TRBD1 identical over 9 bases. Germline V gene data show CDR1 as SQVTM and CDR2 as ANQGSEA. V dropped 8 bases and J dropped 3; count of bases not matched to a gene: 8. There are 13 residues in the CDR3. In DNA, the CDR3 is TGCAGCCCGAGGACAGGGGAGAACTACGAGCAGTACTTC. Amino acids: CSPRTGENYEQYF.